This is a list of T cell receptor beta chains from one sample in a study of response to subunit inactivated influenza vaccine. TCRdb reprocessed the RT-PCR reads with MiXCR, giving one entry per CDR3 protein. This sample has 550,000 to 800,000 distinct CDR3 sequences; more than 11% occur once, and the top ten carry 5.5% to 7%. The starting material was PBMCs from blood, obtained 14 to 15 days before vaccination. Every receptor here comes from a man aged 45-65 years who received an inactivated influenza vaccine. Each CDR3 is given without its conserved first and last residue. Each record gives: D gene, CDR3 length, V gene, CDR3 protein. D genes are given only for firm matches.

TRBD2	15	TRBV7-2	ASSSRTSGTRTDTQY
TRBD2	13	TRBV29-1	SVLLAGGRTDTQY
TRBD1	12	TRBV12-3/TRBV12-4	ASRQGGGNQPQH
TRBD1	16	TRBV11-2	ASSLEGGDRVKVYEQY
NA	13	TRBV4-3	ASSQVQLPLNEQY
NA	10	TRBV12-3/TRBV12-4	ASSFNRAEQY
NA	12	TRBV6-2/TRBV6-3	ASSFRRNFYEQY
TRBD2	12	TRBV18	ASSPNGRADTQY
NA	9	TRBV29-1	SVEGSPEQY
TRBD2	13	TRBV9	ASSAAAGGTYEQY